This T cell receptor (beta chain) was recorded in a study of T cell repertoires in cytomegalovirus infection. For the study at large: Carrying CMV and the relevant HLA type showed in public TCR beta signatures. Whole-study findings and limits: HLA-C-restricted CMV clonotypes gave the most frequent clonotype in two of eight donors.

This clonotype was detected ten times or more. The antigen is undetermined. The CDR3 contains 15 residues. CDR1 is LNHDA, CDR2 SQIVND, per germline (reference sequence). Trimming took 5 bases from V and 3 from J; bases not matched to a gene: 9. MiXCR was run by TCRdb on the reads, yielding one entry per CDR3 protein. This sample has roughly 76,000 distinct CDR3 sequences; more than 3% occur once, and the top ten carry approximately 4.6%. Source material: PBMCs. This rearrangement joins TRBV19 to TRBJ1-2, with TRBD1 matching 7 bases. This TCR came from a human donor in good health (CMV status not recorded). Some clones in this sample may be carry-over from other donors' samples. The CDR3 DNA reads as TGTGCCAGTAGTGTCACCGGGACAGCACACTATGGCTACACCTTC. Its translation is CASSVTGTAHYGYTF.